This TCR beta chain was sequenced during a study of blood T cell repertoires in COVID-19. Study in general: COVID-19 samples collected from the United States, Italy and Spain covered acute and convalescent phases. The analysed material was cDNA or gDNA that came from T cells, B-cell-depleted T cells, or PBMCs.

Per the original methods: Reference gene primer amplification in the assay estimated nucleated cell counts. This table comes from immunoSEQ multiplex PCR, and its TCRdb copy is limited to in-frame clones, with some not included. V, J and clone size are taken as reported in that table, and D and trimming were inferred from the DNA itself. This sample has 99,000 or so clones; 86% occur once, and the top ten carry 10% to 15%. This CDR3 region has 15 residues. The V end was cut by 5 bases, the J end by 1 base, with 11 bases between. The germline gives CDR1 MNHEY, CDR2 SVGAGI. Sequenced sample: peripheral blood. This sequence was found in a woman aged 60-75 years in a cohort sampled during active or convalescent COVID-19. The chain uses TRBV6-5 and TRBJ2-2, with a possible D match to TRBD1 (6 bases). This CDR3 is CASSPGTLNTGELFF. For the CDR3, the DNA is TGTGCCAGCAGTCCCGGGACACTGAACACCGGGGAGCTGTTTTTT.